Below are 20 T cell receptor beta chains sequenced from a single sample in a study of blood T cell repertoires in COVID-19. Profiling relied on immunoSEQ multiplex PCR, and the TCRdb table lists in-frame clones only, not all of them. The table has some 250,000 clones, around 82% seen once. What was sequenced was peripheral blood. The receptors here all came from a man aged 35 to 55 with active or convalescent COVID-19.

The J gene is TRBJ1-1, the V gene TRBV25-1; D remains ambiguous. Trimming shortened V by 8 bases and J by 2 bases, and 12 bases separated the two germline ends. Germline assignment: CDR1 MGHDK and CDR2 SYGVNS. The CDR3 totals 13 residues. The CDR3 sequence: CASLQSSNTEAFF. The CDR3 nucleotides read TGTGCCAGCCTTCAGTCCTCAAACACTGAAGCTTTCTTT.

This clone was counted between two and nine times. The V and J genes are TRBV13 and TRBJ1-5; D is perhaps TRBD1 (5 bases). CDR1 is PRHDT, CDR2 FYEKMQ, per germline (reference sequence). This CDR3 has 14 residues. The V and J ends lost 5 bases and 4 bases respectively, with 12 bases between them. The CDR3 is CASSRGGPNQPQHF. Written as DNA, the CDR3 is TGTGCCAGCAGCCGCGGGGGACCTAATCAGCCCCAGCATTTT. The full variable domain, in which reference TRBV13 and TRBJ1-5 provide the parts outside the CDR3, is AAGVIQSPRHLIKEKRETATLKCYPIPRHDTVYWYQQGPGQDPQFLISFYEKMQSDKGSIPDRFSAQQFSDYHSELNMSSLELGDSALYFCASSRGGPNQPQHFGDGTRLSIL.

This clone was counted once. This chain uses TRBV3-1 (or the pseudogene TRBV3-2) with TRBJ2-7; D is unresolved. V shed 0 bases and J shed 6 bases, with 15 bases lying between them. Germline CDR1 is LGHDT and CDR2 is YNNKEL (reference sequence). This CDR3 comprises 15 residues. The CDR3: CASSQDLLQFFEQYF. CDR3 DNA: TGTGCCAGCAGCCAAGATCTTTTGCAGTTCTTCGAGCAGTACTTC.

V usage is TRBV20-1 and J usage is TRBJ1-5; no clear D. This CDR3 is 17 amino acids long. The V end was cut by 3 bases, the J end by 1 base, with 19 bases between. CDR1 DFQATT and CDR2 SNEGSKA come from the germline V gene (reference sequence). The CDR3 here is CSASWMGMSGSNQPQHF. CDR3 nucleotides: TGCAGTGCTAGTTGGATGGGCATGTCTGGGAGCAATCAGCCCCAGCATTTT.

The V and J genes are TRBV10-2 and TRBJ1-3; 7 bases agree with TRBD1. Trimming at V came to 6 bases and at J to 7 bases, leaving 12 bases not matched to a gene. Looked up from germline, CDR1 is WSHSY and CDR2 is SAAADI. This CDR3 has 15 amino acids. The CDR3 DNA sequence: TGCGCCAGCAGCAATACAGGGGTTCGCGACAACACCATATATTTT. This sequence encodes CASSNTGVRDNTIYF.

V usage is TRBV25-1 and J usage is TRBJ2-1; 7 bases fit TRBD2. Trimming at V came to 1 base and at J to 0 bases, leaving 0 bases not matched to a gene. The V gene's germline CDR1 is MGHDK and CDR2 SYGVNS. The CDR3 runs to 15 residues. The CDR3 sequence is CASSESGGSYNEQFF. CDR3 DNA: TGTGCCAGCAGTGAATCGGGGGGCTCCTACAATGAGCAGTTCTTC. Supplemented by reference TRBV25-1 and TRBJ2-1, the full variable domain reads EADIYQTPRYLVIGTGKKITLECSQTMGHDKMYWYQQDPGMELHLIHYSYGVNSTEKGDLSSESTVSRIRTEHFPLTLESARPSHTSQYLCASSESGGSYNEQFFGPGTRLTVL.

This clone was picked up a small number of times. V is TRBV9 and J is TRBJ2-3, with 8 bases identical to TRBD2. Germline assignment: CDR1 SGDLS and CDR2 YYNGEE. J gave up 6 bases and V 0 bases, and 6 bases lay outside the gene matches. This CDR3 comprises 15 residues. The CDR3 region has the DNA TGTGCCAGCAGCGTAGGGGGGCGGGAGGCCGATACGCAGTATTTT. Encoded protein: CASSVGGREADTQYF.

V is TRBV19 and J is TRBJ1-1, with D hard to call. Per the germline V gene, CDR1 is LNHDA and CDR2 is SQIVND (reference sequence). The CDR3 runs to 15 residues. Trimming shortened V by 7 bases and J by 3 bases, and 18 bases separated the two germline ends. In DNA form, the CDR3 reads TGTGCCAGTAACCCCAGGCGGGGTCGGGACACTGAAGCTTTCTTT. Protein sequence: CASNPRRGRDTEAFF.

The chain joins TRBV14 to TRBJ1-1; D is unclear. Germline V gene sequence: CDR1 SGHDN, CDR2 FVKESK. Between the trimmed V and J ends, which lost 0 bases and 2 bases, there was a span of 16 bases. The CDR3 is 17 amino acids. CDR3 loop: CASSQDLGVTLNTEAFF. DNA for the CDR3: TGTGCCAGCAGCCAAGATCTAGGAGTTACGCTTAACACTGAAGCTTTCTTT.

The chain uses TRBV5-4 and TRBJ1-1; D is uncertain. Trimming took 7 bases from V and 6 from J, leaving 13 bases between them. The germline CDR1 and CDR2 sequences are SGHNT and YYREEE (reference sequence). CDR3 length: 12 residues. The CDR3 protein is CASRGQDAEAFF. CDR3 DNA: TGTGCCAGCCGAGGGCAGGACGCTGAAGCTTTCTTT.

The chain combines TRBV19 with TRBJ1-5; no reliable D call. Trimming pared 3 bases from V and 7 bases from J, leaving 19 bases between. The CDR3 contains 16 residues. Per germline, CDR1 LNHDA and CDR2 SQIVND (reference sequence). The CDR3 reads CASSIFAGGLLQPQHF. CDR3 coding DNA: TGTGCCAGTAGTATTTTCGCCGGCGGACTCCTACAGCCCCAGCATTTT.

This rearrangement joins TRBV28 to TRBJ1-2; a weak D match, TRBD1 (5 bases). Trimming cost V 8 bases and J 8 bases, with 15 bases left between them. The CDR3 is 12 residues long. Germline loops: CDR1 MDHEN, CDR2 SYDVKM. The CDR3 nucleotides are TGTGCCAGCGTGAGCAGCTCAGGGGGCTACACCTTC. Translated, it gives CASVSSSGGYTF.

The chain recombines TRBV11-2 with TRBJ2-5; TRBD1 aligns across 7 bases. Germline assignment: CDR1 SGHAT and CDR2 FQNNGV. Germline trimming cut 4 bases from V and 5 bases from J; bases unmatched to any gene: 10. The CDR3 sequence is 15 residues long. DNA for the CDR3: TGTGCCAGCAGCTATCGACAGGGCCGATTGGAGACCCAGTACTTC. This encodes CASSYRQGRLETQYF.

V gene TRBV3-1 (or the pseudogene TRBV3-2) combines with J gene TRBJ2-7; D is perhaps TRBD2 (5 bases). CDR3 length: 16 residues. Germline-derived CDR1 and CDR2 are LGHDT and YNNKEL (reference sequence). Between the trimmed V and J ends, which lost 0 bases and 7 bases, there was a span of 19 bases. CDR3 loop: CASSQDSRVSRREQYF. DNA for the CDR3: TGTGCCAGCAGCCAAGATTCCCGGGTCTCTCGGAGGGAGCAGTACTTC.

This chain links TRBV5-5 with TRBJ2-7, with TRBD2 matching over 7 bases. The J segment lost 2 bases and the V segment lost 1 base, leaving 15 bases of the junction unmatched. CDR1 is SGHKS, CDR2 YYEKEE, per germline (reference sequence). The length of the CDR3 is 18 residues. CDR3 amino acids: CASSLRGSGTEGTYEQYF. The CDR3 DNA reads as TGTGCCAGCAGCTTGCGAGGAAGCGGGACGGAAGGGACCTACGAGCAGTACTTC.

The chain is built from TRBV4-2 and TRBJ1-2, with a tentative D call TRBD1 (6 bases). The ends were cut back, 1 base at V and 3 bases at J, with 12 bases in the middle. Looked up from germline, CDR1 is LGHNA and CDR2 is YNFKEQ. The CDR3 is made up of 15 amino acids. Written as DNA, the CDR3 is TGTGCCAGCAGCCAAGGACCCACAGGGCACTATGGCTACACCTTC. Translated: CASSQGPTGHYGYTF.

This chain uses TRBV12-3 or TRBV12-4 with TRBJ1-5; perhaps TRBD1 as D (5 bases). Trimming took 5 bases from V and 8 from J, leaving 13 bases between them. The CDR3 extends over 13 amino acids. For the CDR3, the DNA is TGTGCCAGCAGTCTAGACGGGGGTGAGCCCCAGCATTTT. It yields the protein CASSLDGGEPQHF.

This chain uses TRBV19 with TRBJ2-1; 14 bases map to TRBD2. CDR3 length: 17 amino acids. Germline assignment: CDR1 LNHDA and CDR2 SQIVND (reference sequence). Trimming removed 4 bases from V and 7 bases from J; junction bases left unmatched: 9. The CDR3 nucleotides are TGTGCCAGTAGTAGGCCGGGACTAGCGGGAGTTGCAAATGAGCAGTTCTTC. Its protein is CASSRPGLAGVANEQFF. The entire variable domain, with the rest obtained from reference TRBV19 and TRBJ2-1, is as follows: DGGITQSPKYLFRKEGQNVTLSCEQNLNHDAMYWYRQDPGQGLRLIYYSQIVNDFQKGDIAEGYSVSREKKESFPLTVTSAQKNPTAFYLCASSRPGLAGVANEQFFGPGTRLTVL.

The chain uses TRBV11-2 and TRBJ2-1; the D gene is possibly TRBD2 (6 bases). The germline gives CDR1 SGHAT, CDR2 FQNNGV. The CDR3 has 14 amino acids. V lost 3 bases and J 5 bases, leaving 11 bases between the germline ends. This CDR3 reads CASSFRPGDNEQFF. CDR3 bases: TGTGCCAGCAGCTTTAGGCCGGGAGACAATGAGCAGTTCTTC. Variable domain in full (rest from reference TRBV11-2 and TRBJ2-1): EAGVAQSPRYKIIEKRQSVAFWCNPISGHATLYWYQQILGQGPKLLIQFQNNGVVDDSQLPKDRFSAERLKGVDSTLKIQPAKLEDSAVYLCASSFRPGDNEQFFGPGTRLTVL.

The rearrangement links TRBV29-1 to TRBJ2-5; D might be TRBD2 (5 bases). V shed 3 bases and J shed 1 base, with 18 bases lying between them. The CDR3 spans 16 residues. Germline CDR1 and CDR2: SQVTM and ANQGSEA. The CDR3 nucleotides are TGCAGCGTTGAGAGGTTTTGGGAGACTACCCAAGAGACCCAGTACTTC. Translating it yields CSVERFWETTQETQYF.